A single T cell receptor beta chain is shown here with its context. The target antigen is unknown. This record comes from a study of T-cell memory formation after mild COVID-19. TCRdb analysed the 5' RACE reads with MiXCR anew, one entry per CDR3 protein. The sample holds over 130,000 distinct CDR3 sequences, 11% to 15% seen once. V was pared by 4 bases and J by 5 bases, with 9 bases between. Looked up from germline, CDR1 is MNHEY and CDR2 is SMNVEV (reference sequence). There are 13 residues in the CDR3. Whole-study results and caveats: The appearance of some responding clones in pre-infection memory suggested that cross-reactive memory joined. Clones which contracted sat mainly in CM and EM if CD4+, and in EMRA if CD8+. Contracting clones from day 15 to 85 had balanced CD4/CD8; later expanders favoured CD4+.

This TCR came from an adult woman who had mild COVID-19 (a few samples of this study predate the infection). Cell type and time point are not known. Sequenced input: PBMCs or a T cell subset sorted from them (not recorded which). The chain uses TRBV27 and TRBJ2-1; D is unclear. The DNA of the CDR3 is TGTGCCAGCAGTTCCCTGACCGACAATGAGCAGTTCTTC. The encoded protein is CASSSLTDNEQFF.